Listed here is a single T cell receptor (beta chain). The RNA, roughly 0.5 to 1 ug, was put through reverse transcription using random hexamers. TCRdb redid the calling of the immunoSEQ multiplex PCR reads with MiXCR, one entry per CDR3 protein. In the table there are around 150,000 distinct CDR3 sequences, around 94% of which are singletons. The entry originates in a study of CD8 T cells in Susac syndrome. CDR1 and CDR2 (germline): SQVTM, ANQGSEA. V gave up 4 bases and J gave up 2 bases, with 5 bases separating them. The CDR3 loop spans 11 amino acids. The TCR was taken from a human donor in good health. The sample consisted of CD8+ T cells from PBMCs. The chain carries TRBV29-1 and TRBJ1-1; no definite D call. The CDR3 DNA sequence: TGCAGCGTTGGACACAACACTGAAGCTTTCTTT. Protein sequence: CSVGHNTEAFF. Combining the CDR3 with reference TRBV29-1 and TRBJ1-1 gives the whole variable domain SAVISQKPSRDICQRGTSLTIQCQVDSQVTMMFWYRQQPGQSLTLIATANQGSEATYESGFVIDKFPISRPNLTFSTLTVSNMSPEDSSIYLCSVGHNTEAFFGQGTRLTVV.